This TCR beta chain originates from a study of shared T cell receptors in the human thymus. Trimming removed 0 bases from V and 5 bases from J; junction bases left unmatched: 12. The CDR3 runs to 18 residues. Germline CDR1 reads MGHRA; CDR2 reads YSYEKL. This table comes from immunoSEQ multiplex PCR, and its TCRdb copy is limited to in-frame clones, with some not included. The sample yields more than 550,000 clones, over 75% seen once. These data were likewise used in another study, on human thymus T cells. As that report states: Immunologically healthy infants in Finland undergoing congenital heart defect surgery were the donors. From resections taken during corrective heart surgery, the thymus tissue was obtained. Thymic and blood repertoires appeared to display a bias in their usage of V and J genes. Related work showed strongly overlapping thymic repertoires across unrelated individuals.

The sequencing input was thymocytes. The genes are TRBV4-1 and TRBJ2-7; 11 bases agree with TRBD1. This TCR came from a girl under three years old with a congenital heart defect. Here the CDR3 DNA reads TGCGCCAGCAGCCAAGAAGTCTCGTGGGACAGGGGGTACCACGAGCAGTACTTC. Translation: CASSQEVSWDRGYHEQYF.